This T cell receptor (beta chain) was identified during a study of OX40 agonist ivuxolimab in advanced cancers. Study-wide background: Patients received intravenous ivuxolimab every 2 weeks at 0.01 to 10 mg/kg. Patients receiving dose escalation had hepatocellular carcinoma, melanoma, renal cell or head and neck cancer.

This CDR3 region has 14 residues. CDR1 and CDR2 from the germline V gene are SNHLY and FYNNEI. Trimming took 6 bases from V and 3 from J; bases not matched to a gene: 5. Study-wide results and caveats: Patients with a partial response at 0.1-3.0 mg/kg had among the lowest clonal expansion.

Sequenced by immunoSEQ multiplex PCR; TCRdb stores in-frame clones only, minus some. This sample has 90,000 to 100,000 clones; roughly nine tenths occur once, and the top ten carry 2.6%. Note on this clone: What it recognizes is unknown.

The receptor was isolated from an adult with an advanced solid tumor such as melanoma, head and neck, liver or kidney cancer. Specimen: CD4+ or CD8+ T cells sorted from blood, collected in a trial of the OX40 agonist ivuxolimab. This chain links TRBV2 with TRBJ2-1, with 7 bases matching TRBD2. The CDR3 coding sequence is TGTGCCAGCAGAGGGAGCGGGAACTACAATGAGCAGTTCTTC. Translated, it gives CASRGSGNYNEQFF.